This entry lists 4 T cell receptor beta chains sequenced from one sample in a study of T cells in Graves' hyperthyroidism and ophthalmopathy. Amplified regions were TCR beta CDR3 sequences from RNA transcripts. The TCR CDR3 was amplified in a first-round RT-PCR using the HTBI primer set. TCRdb re-called the multiplex PCR reads with MiXCR, one entry per CDR3 protein. The profile shows fewer than 650,000 distinct CDR3 sequences, around 15% of them singletons. The source material was blood. The receptor set was obtained from a woman between 40 and 50 years old with Graves' hyperthyroidism.

This clonotype came up many times. This chain joins TRBV11-1 and TRBJ2-1; 7 nucleotides agree with TRBD1. Trimming cost V 4 bases and J 7 bases; bases outside gene matches: 10. The CDR3 has 15 residues. Germline V gene lookup returns CDR1 SGHAT and CDR2 FQDESV (reference sequence). DNA for the CDR3: TGTGCCAGCAGCTCGAGGACAGGTTTAGGGAATGAGCAGTTCTTC. This sequence encodes CASSSRTGLGNEQFF.

This clonotype was detected ten times or more. This chain uses TRBV7-8 with TRBJ2-2; 8 bases map to TRBD2. Per the germline V gene, CDR1 is SGHVS and CDR2 is FQNEAQ. CDR3 size: 15 residues. Trimming at V came to 3 bases and at J to 5 bases, leaving 5 bases not matched to a gene. The CDR3 here is CASSFLREGTGELFF. DNA for the CDR3: TGTGCCAGCAGCTTCCTCCGGGAGGGGACCGGGGAGCTGTTTTTT.

This clonotype was observed many times. The chain uses TRBV20-1 and TRBJ2-3; TRBD2 aligns across 10 bases. Per the germline V gene, CDR1 is DFQATT and CDR2 is SNEGSKA (reference sequence). The CDR3 contains 14 residues. After removal of 3 bases from V and 4 bases from J, the junction contained 4 bases not matched to a gene. Written as DNA, the CDR3 is TGCAGTGCTAGGCCTAGCGGGAGTGCAGATACGCAGTATTTT. It codes for CSARPSGSADTQYF.

This clonotype was seen a few times. J is TRBJ1-1 and V is TRBV6-6; 9 bases align to TRBD1. From germline, CDR1 is MNHNY and CDR2 SVGAGI (reference sequence). With 2 bases clipped from V and 3 bases from J, the junction kept 4 bases outside the gene matches. The CDR3 is 15 residues long. The CDR3 sequence is CASSYTDRGDTEAFF. The DNA for the CDR3 is TGTGCCAGCAGTTACACGGACAGGGGTGACACTGAAGCTTTCTTT.